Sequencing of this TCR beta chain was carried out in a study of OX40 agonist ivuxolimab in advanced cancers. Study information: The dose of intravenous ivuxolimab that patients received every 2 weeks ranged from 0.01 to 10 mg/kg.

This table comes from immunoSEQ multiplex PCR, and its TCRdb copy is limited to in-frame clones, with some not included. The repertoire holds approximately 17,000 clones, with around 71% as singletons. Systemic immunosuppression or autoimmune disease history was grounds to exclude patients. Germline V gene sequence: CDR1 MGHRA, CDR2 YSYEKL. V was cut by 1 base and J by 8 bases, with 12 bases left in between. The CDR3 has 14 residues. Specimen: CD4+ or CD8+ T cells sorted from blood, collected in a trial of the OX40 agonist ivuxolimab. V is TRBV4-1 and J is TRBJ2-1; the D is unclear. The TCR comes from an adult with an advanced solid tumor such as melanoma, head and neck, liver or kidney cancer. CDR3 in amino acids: CASSQGSSLDEQFF. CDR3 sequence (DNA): TGCGCCAGCAGCCAAGGGAGTAGCCTCGATGAGCAGTTCTTC.